The 5 T cell receptor beta chains below all came from one sample that was sequenced in a study of blood T cell repertoires in COVID-19. Only in-frame clones appear in the TCRdb table, and some are missing; sequencing was by immunoSEQ multiplex PCR. The sample carries fewer than 250,000 clones, around 83% recorded once. The sample taken for sequencing was peripheral blood. These receptors originate from a man over 45 with active or convalescent COVID-19.

The rearrangement uses TRBV11-3 and TRBJ2-5, with 9 bases identical to TRBD2. The germline gives CDR1 SGHNT, CDR2 YENEEA. With V trimmed by 5 bases and J by 2 bases, 6 bases remained unmatched. The CDR3 covers 15 residues. DNA of the CDR3: TGTGCCAGCAGCCCTAGCGGGGCGATTCAAGAGACCCAGTACTTC. Protein product: CASSPSGAIQETQYF.

The rearrangement uses TRBV18 and TRBJ1-2; 12 bases are a match to TRBD1. Trimming took 3 bases from V and 6 from J; bases not matched to a gene: 2. Germline-derived CDR1 and CDR2 are KGHSH and LQKENI. The CDR3 runs 14 residues. This CDR3 is CASSPGQGAHGYTF. CDR3 DNA sequence: TGTGCCAGCTCACCGGGACAGGGGGCGCATGGCTACACCTTC.

The chain recombines TRBV6-5 with TRBJ1-4; maybe TRBD1 (6 bases). CDR3 length equals 15 residues. V dropped 0 bases and J dropped 10 bases, with 15 bases sitting between them. Germline-derived CDR1 and CDR2 are MNHEY and SVGAGI. CDR3 region: CASSYSGGGGGKLFF. The CDR3 DNA sequence: TGTGCCAGCAGTTACTCGGGGGGGGGCGGCGGAAAACTGTTTTTT.

This clone has a handful of counts. The V gene is TRBV6-6, the J gene TRBJ1-1; 7 nucleotides align to TRBD1. V shed 6 bases, J shed 4 bases, and the junction held 11 bases outside the gene matches. The CDR3 sequence is 15 residues long. Germline V CDR1 and CDR2: MNHNY, SVGAGI (reference sequence). The CDR3 sequence is CASSRWRDSGTEAFF. The CDR3 bases are TGTGCCAGCAGCCGGTGGAGGGACAGTGGCACTGAAGCTTTCTTT.

In its sample, this clone was seen many times. The rearrangement links TRBV6-6 to TRBJ2-7, with a tentative D call TRBD1 (6 bases). Trimming pared 2 bases from V and 7 bases from J, leaving 12 bases between. Germline loops: CDR1 MNHNY, CDR2 SVGAGI (reference sequence). The CDR3 extends over 13 amino acids. CDR3 DNA: TGTGCCAGCAGTTACCAGGGGCCGCGGGAGCAGTACTTC. Translated, it gives CASSYQGPREQYF.